The following is a T cell receptor beta chain sequence with its context. The sample comes from a study of blood T cell repertoires in COVID-19. Study details: Some COVID-19 samples were acute and others convalescent; all came from the United States, Italy and Spain. From T cells, B-cell-depleted T cells, or PBMCs came the material, which was cDNA or gDNA.

The CDR3 contains 13 residues. From germline, CDR1 is SGHAT and CDR2 FQNNGV. Trimming removed 5 bases at V and 5 bases at J, with 10 bases between. Per the study methods: Reference gene primers were amplified, and this amplification served to estimate nucleated cell counts. Sequencing was performed with immunoSEQ multiplex PCR; in TCRdb, only in-frame clones are kept and a portion is missing. V and J calls and clone size follow that table, whereas D and trimming were derived from the DNA. The repertoire includes 120,000 to 150,000 clones, 80% to 90% of them detected once, and approximately 8% sits in the top ten.

What was sequenced was peripheral blood. The rearrangement links TRBV11-2 to TRBJ1-5; a weak D match, TRBD1 (5 bases). The sequence was collected from a woman aged 60-75 years with COVID-19, enrolled during active disease. The CDR3 DNA follows: TGTGCCAGCAGCCGACAGCCTGATCAGCCCCAGCATTTT. Translated, it gives CASSRQPDQPQHF.